This TCR beta chain was recorded in a study of radiation and T cells in renal cell carcinoma. Study as a whole: Nephrectomy followed 15 Gy stereotactic body radiation by 4 weeks. General study points: In blood, top tumor clones expanded by 2 weeks, shrinking by 4.

Assay used: immunoSEQ multiplex PCR; TCRdb lists only in-frame clones, some missing. The sample has about 91,000 clones; 82% are singletons. On this clone itself: Antigen: not known.

After removal of 2 bases from V and 5 bases from J, the junction contained 7 bases not matched to a gene. Germline V gives CDR1 MDHEN, CDR2 SYDVKM. The CDR3 sequence is 16 residues long. Time point here: baseline pretreatment blood. Stated treatment: 15 Gy SBRT to primary tumor, nephrectomy 4 weeks later. After SBRT, blood was collected at 2 and 4 weeks, plus baseline. The patient's renal cell carcinoma had clear cell pathology. The chain combines TRBV28 with TRBJ2-5; 11 bases fit TRBD2. The sample consisted of blood, taken from a patient whose treatment included radiotherapy and nephrectomy. The receptor was isolated from a man aged 55 to 70 with renal cell carcinoma. CDR3 nucleotides: TGTGCCAGCAGTTTAGCACTAGCGGGAGATTTTGAGACCCAGTACTTC. It yields the protein CASSLALAGDFETQYF.